This entry lists 29 T cell receptor beta chains sequenced from one sample in a study of T-cell reconstitution after alpha-beta-depleted transplantation in children. Preparation of the TCRbeta library used unique molecular identifiers. TCRdb re-called the PCR reads through MiXCR, storing one row per CDR3 protein. The sample consists of hundreds of thousands of distinct CDR3 sequences, around 13% of them appearing once. This specimen was PBMCs from the stem cell graft donor, taken from the stem cell graft. These receptors all come from a human donor who donated a stem cell graft to a child with acute lymphoblastic leukemia.

In the case of this clonotype: Since a much larger clone is just one base distant, this may be a read error. The rearrangement links TRBV27 to TRBJ1-5; D is perhaps TRBD1 (5 bases). The CDR3 spans 17 residues. Per the germline V gene, CDR1 is MNHEY and CDR2 is SMNVEV (reference sequence). Trimming took 4 bases from V and 2 from J, leaving 18 bases between them. CDR3 DNA sequence: TGTGCCAGCAGTTGGGGGTGGCCGGGGAATCGCAATCAGCCCCAGCATTTT. Its protein is CASSWGWPGNRNQPQHF.

This clonotype was seen many times. The J gene is TRBJ2-3, the V gene TRBV10-3, with D unresolved. The ends were cut back, 8 bases at V and 2 bases at J, with 8 bases in the middle. The CDR3 consists of 12 residues. The germline CDR1 and CDR2 sequences are ENHRY and SYGVKD. The CDR3 reads CAIAADTDTQYF. In nucleotides, the CDR3 is TGTGCCATCGCGGCAGACACAGATACGCAGTATTTT.

A word on this clonotype: A much larger clone sits a single nucleotide away, making a read error possible. V usage is TRBV5-6 and J usage is TRBJ2-7; D not resolved. With 5 bases removed from V and 5 bases from J, the gap between germline ends came to 14 bases. Germline values: CDR1 SGHDT, CDR2 YYEEEE. This CDR3 region has 13 residues. The CDR3 DNA sequence: TGTGCCAGCAGACCGACATGGACGGACGAGCAGTACTTC. Protein sequence: CASRPTWTDEQYF. The whole variable domain, remainder taken from reference TRBV5-6 and TRBJ2-7, is DAGVTQSPTHLIKTRGQQVTLRCSPKSGHDTVSWYQQALGQGPQFIFQYYEEEERQRGNFPDRFSGHQFPNYSSELNVNALLLGDSALYLCASRPTWTDEQYFGPGTRLTVT.

The chain employs TRBV28 and TRBJ2-5; TRBD2 agrees at 7 bases. V lost 3 bases to trimming and J lost 2 bases; unmatched junction nucleotides: 0. Germline assignment: CDR1 MDHEN and CDR2 SYDVKM. The CDR3 extends over 13 amino acids. CDR3 region: CASSFSGQETQYF. Here the CDR3 DNA reads TGTGCCAGCAGTTTTAGCGGGCAAGAGACCCAGTACTTC.

This clonotype was seen more than once but under ten times. CDR3 DNA sequence: TGTGCCAGCATCTTAGCGGGAGTTGGCACAGATACGCAGTATTTT. Its protein product is CASILAGVGTDTQYF. The chain carries TRBV12-3 or TRBV12-4 and TRBJ2-3; 9 bases fit TRBD2. The V segment lost 7 bases and the J segment 1 base; nucleotides outside the gene matches: 6. The CDR3 is made up of 15 amino acids.

In its sample, this clonotype was seen many times. This chain uses TRBV20-1 with TRBJ2-7; 9 bases agree with TRBD1. There are 13 residues in the CDR3. V lost 5 bases to trimming and J lost 1 base; unmatched junction nucleotides: 3. From germline, CDR1 is DFQATT and CDR2 SNEGSKA (reference sequence). The chain's CDR3 is CSAEDRGSYEQYF. CDR3 in DNA: TGCAGTGCTGAGGACAGGGGTTCCTACGAGCAGTACTTC.

Ten or more counts support this clonotype. The V gene is TRBV5-1, the J gene TRBJ1-6, with TRBD1 matching 8 bases. From germline, CDR1 is SGHRS and CDR2 YFSETQ. This CDR3 has 15 residues. J gave up 5 bases and V 5 bases, and 6 bases lay outside the gene matches. The DNA of the CDR3 is TGCGCCAGCAGAGTCCCGGGACAGGATAATTCACCCCTCCACTTT. It yields the protein CASRVPGQDNSPLHF.

This clonotype was observed many times. The chain has TRBV20-1 and TRBJ2-3, with 12 bases lining up with TRBD2. Germline V gene lookup returns CDR1 DFQATT and CDR2 SNEGSKA (reference sequence). The CDR3 loop spans 14 amino acids. V dropped 3 bases and J dropped 6; count of bases not matched to a gene: 4. The CDR3 reads CSASLAGGRDTQYF. CDR3 coding DNA: TGCAGTGCTAGCCTAGCGGGGGGGCGGGATACGCAGTATTTT.

The V call is TRBV6-1, the J call TRBJ2-1; no definite D call. The CDR3 is 15 residues long. Trimming took off 4 bases at V and 0 bases at J, with 10 bases between the two ends. CDR1 is MNHNS and CDR2 is SASEGT in the germline V gene. The CDR3 DNA reads as TGTGCCAGCAGTGCCGTTCGTCGCTCCTACAATGAGCAGTTCTTC. Residues: CASSAVRRSYNEQFF.

This clonotype was recorded a few times. The J gene is TRBJ2-7, the V gene TRBV7-2; no firm D call. Per the germline V gene, CDR1 is SGHTA and CDR2 is FQGNSA. The CDR3 extends over 12 amino acids. V was trimmed by 2 bases and J by 3 bases, leaving 5 bases between them. CDR3 residues: CASSLSFYEQYF. CDR3 DNA sequence: TGTGCCAGCAGCTTATCCTTCTACGAGCAGTACTTC.

The sample holds a few counts of this clonotype. The V and J genes are TRBV27 and TRBJ2-4, with D possibly TRBD1 on 6 matching bases. CDR3 size: 20 residues. The germline V gene encodes CDR1 MNHEY and CDR2 SMNVEV (reference sequence). V was cut by 6 bases and J by 1 base, with 28 bases left in between. Written as DNA, the CDR3 is TGTGCCAGCAGCCCATCGCGGTTAACAGGGTTTTCCCTCGCCAAAAACATTCAGTACTTC. Translation gives CASSPSRLTGFSLAKNIQYF.

In this sample, this clonotype turned up many times. This sequence joins TRBV10-3 and TRBJ1-2; 7 bases are a match to TRBD1. Germline values: CDR1 ENHRY, CDR2 SYGVKD. V lost 2 bases, J lost 4 bases, and 4 bases stayed unmatched. There are 14 residues in the CDR3. CDR3 loop: CAISETGAGYGYTF. DNA for the CDR3: TGTGCCATCAGTGAGACAGGGGCGGGCTATGGCTACACCTTC.

The chain has TRBV4-1 and TRBJ2-1; 11 nucleotides agree with TRBD2. The germline CDR1 and CDR2 sequences are MGHRA and YSYEKL. CDR3 length: 19 amino acids. V was clipped by 1 base and J by 8 bases; unmatched bases: 16. The CDR3 region is CASSQGPGSTSGEGDEQFF. The DNA for the CDR3 is TGCGCCAGCAGCCAAGGACCGGGGTCGACTAGCGGGGAAGGGGATGAGCAGTTCTTC.

The chain combines TRBV20-1 with TRBJ2-3, with 10 positions matching TRBD2. This CDR3 is built from 20 residues. V dropped 6 bases and J dropped 2; count of bases not matched to a gene: 23. Germline CDR1 and CDR2: DFQATT and SNEGSKA (reference sequence). The CDR3 region has the DNA TGCAGTGCCGAGAGTCCGAGCGGGGGGGCCATGTTGCCGGTCACAGATACGCAGTATTTT. It encodes CSAESPSGGAMLPVTDTQYF.

Many counts were recorded for this clonotype. V gene TRBV4-3 combines with J gene TRBJ1-2; D is undetermined. CDR3 length: 16 residues. Germline CDR1 and CDR2: LGHNA and YSLEER. V lost 0 bases to trimming and J lost 5 bases, with 16 bases between them. This CDR3 reads CASSQDWGAPFYGYTF. In nucleotides, the CDR3 is TGCGCCAGCAGCCAAGATTGGGGAGCGCCCTTTTATGGCTACACCTTC.

This clonotype was observed many times. The CDR3 DNA sequence: TGCAGTGCTAGAGATGCCAACTACGAGCAGTACTTC. Translation: CSARDANYEQYF. This sequence joins TRBV20-1 and TRBJ2-7; D is unresolved. CDR3 length equals 12 residues. The germline V gene encodes CDR1 DFQATT and CDR2 SNEGSKA (reference sequence). Trimming pared 0 bases from V and 3 bases from J, leaving 6 bases between.

This clonotype was recorded many times. J is TRBJ1-1 and V is TRBV5-1; D is unresolved. The V gene lost 4 bases and the J gene lost 1 base, with 14 bases spanning the gap. Germline V CDR1 and CDR2: SGHRS, YFSETQ. The CDR3 runs to 15 residues. This CDR3 reads CASSPGLGPNTEAFF. CDR3 in DNA: TGCGCCAGCAGCCCGGGGTTAGGGCCGAACACTGAAGCTTTCTTT.

This clonotype was counted at least ten times. The rearrangement links TRBV7-9 to TRBJ1-4; maybe TRBD1 (5 bases). Trimming stripped 3 bases from V and 4 bases from J, with 9 bases between. The CDR3 length is 14 residues. CDR1 and CDR2 (germline): SEHNR, FQNEAQ (reference sequence). The CDR3 nucleotides are TGTGCCAGCAGCTTTCAGGGTAGTAATGAAAAACTGTTTTTT. Encoded protein: CASSFQGSNEKLFF.

V gene TRBV15 combines with J gene TRBJ2-7; TRBD2 might be the D (5 bases). V lost 3 bases and J lost 4, with 22 bases in between. The CDR3 spans 17 residues. Per the germline V gene, CDR1 is LNHNV and CDR2 is YYDKDF (reference sequence). The CDR3 protein is CATSSVFRGAARYEQYF. In DNA, the CDR3 is TGTGCCACCAGCAGCGTCTTTCGGGGAGCTGCTCGATACGAGCAGTACTTC.

This clonotype was observed many times. CDR3: CSAGKRDYGYTF. CDR3 nucleotide sequence: TGCAGTGCAGGGAAGCGGGACTATGGCTACACCTTC. The J gene is TRBJ1-2, the V gene TRBV20-1; D not resolved. The CDR3 has 12 residues. Trimming removed 6 bases at V and 3 bases at J, with 11 bases between. Germline V gene data show CDR1 as DFQATT and CDR2 as SNEGSKA (reference sequence).

This clonotype appeared many times. The CDR3 reads CASSLPYNEQFF. DNA for the CDR3: TGTGCCAGCAGTTTACCCTACAATGAGCAGTTCTTC. The gene calls are TRBV28 and TRBJ2-1, with unresolved D. This CDR3 has 12 amino acids. The V end was cut by 2 bases, the J end by 2 bases, with 1 base between. Germline V lookup: CDR1 MDHEN, CDR2 SYDVKM.

V and J are TRBV5-1 and TRBJ1-1; TRBD1 is a possible D gene (6 bases). CDR1 SGHRS and CDR2 YFSETQ come from the germline V gene. V lost 4 bases and J lost 7, with 20 bases in between. The CDR3 runs 15 residues. CDR3 sequence reads: CASSLTGFPGNEAFF. CDR3 sequence (DNA): TGCGCCAGCAGCCTAACAGGGTTCCCGGGGAATGAAGCTTTCTTT.

This clonotype has at least ten counts. In nucleotides, the CDR3 is TGTGCCAGCAGTTACCCTGACAGTGGGACTATATCCTACGAGCAGTACTTC. Translation: CASSYPDSGTISYEQYF. The chain uses TRBV6-2 or TRBV6-3 and TRBJ2-7; 7 bases match TRBD2. Germline trimming cut 2 bases from V and 1 base from J; bases unmatched to any gene: 11. The CDR3 is made up of 17 amino acids. From germline, CDR1 is MNHEY and CDR2 SVGEGT.

This clonotype was observed a handful of times. The rearrangement links TRBV20-1 to TRBJ2-5; 7 bases are shared with TRBD2. Germline V CDR1 and CDR2: DFQATT, SNEGSKA (reference sequence). The CDR3 extends over 14 amino acids. V lost 1 base and J lost 4; bases outside the gene matches: 6. CDR3 sequence: CSARGGGTLETQYF. The CDR3 nucleotides are TGCAGTGCTAGAGGGGGGGGTACTTTAGAGACCCAGTACTTC.

This clonotype was seen a few times. The rearrangement joins TRBV4-2 to TRBJ1-5; 10 positions agree with TRBD1. In germline, CDR1 is LGHNA, CDR2 YNFKEQ. J gave up 3 bases and V 3 bases, and 11 bases lay outside the gene matches. CDR3 length: 18 residues. The CDR3 region has the DNA TGTGCCAGCAGCCATTCGGGGACAGGGGTTACTATCAATCAGCCCCAGCATTTT. It translates to CASSHSGTGVTINQPQHF.

This clonotype was observed many times. CDR3 coding DNA: TGTGCCAGCTCACGGGACAGGGGAAGCATCGAGCAGTACTTC. Protein: CASSRDRGSIEQYF. V and J are TRBV18 and TRBJ2-7, with 10 bases identical to TRBD1. CDR1 is KGHSH, CDR2 LQKENI, per germline. This CDR3 contains 14 residues. J lost 6 bases, V lost 4 bases, and 6 bases had no gene match.

This clonotype has at least ten counts. This chain links TRBV20-1 with TRBJ1-5, with a tentative D call TRBD1 (5 bases). This CDR3 is 15 amino acids long. Germline CDR1 and CDR2: DFQATT and SNEGSKA (reference sequence). Trimming took off 6 bases at V and 1 base at J, with 16 bases between the two ends. The CDR3 nucleotides are TGCAGTGCCCCCAAAGGGGCGGGGAGCAATCAGCCCCAGCATTTT. This translates into CSAPKGAGSNQPQHF.

This clonotype was found many times. The chain couples TRBV12-3 or TRBV12-4 to TRBJ1-6, with a weak D call TRBD1 (5 bases). Trimming left V 6 bases short and J 5 bases short, with 11 bases between. This CDR3 region has 14 residues. Here the CDR3 reads CASRGPVNNSPLHF. The CDR3 region has the DNA TGTGCCAGCAGGGGACCAGTTAATAATTCACCCCTCCACTTT.

This sequence joins TRBV5-1 and TRBJ1-5, with D perhaps TRBD1 (5 bases). The CDR3 length is 15 residues. Deletions cut 4 bases from V and 0 bases from J, with 11 bases between. The germline CDR1 and CDR2 sequences are SGHRS and YFSETQ. The chain's CDR3 is CASSPDSNSNQPQHF. The CDR3 bases are TGCGCCAGCAGCCCAGACAGCAATAGCAATCAGCCCCAGCATTTT.